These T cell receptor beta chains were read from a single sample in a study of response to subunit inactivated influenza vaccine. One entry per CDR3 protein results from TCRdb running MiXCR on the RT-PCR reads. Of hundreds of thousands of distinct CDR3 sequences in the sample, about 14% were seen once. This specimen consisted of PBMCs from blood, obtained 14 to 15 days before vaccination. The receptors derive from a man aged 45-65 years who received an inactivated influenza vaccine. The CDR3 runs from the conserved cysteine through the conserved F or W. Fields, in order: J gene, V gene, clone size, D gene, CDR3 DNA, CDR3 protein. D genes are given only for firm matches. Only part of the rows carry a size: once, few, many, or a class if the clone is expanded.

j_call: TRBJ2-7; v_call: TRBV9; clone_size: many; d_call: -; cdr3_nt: TGTGCCAGCAGCGTAGAAGTTCTCGACGAGCAGTACTTC; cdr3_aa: CASSVEVLDEQYF
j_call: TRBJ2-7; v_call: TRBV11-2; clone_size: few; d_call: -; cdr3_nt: TGTGCCAGCAGCCCAGGGTACCCCTACGAGCAGTACTTC; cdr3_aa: CASSPGYPYEQYF
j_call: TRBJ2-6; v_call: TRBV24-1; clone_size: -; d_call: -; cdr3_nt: TGTGCCACCAGTGCCCCTGGGGCCAACGTCCTGACTTTC; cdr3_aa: CATSAPGANVLTF
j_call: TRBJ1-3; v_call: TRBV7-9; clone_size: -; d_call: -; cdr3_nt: TGTGCCAGCAGCTTAGCACTCGCCGGGACTGGAAACACCATATATTTT; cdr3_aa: CASSLALAGTGNTIYF
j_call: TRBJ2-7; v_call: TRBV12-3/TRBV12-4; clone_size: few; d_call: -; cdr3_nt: TGTGCCAGCAGTTTAGAAGTGGTGACACCACCCTTTAAATCGACCTACGAGCAGTACTTC; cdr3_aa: CASSLEVVTPPFKSTYEQYF
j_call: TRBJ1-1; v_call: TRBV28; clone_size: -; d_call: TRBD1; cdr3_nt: TGTGCCAGCAGAACCAGACAGGGTACGGCTTTCTTT; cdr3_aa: CASRTRQGTAFF
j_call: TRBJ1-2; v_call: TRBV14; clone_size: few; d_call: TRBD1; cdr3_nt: TGTGCCAGCAGCCTTATCGGGACAGGGAACTATGGCTACACCTTC; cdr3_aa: CASSLIGTGNYGYTF
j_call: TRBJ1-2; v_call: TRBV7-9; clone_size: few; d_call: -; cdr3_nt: TGTGCCAGCAGCTTATATGTTACCAACTATGGCTACACCTTC; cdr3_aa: CASSLYVTNYGYTF
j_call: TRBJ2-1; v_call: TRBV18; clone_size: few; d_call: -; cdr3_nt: TGTGCCAGCTCACCACCGACTAGTAGGGGTGAGCAGTTCTTC; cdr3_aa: CASSPPTSRGEQFF
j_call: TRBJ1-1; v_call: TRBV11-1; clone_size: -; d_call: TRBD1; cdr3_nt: TGTGCCAGCAGCCGGGACAGGGGCTCAGATTGGGTCAACACTGAAGCTTTCTTT; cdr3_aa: CASSRDRGSDWVNTEAFF
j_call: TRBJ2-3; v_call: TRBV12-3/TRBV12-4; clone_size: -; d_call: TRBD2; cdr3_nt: TGTGCCAGCAGGCCTACTAGCGGGGTTAGCACAGATACGCAGTATTTT; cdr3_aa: CASRPTSGVSTDTQYF
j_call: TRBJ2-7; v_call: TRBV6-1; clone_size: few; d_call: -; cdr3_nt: TGTGCCAGCAGAAGAGAGGTGGGGCCACTACACGAGCAGTACTTC; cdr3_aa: CASRREVGPLHEQYF
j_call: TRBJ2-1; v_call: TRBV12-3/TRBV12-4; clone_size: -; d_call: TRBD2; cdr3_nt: TGTGCCAGCAGTAGCGGGACGGAACACAATGAGCAGTTCTTC; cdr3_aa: CASSSGTEHNEQFF
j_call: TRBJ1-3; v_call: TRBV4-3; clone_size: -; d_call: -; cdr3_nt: TGCGCCAGCAGCCAAGATGTTAGCCAGGCCTCTGGAAACACCATATATTTT; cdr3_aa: CASSQDVSQASGNTIYF
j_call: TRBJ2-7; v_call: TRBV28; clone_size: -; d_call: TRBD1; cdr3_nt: TGTGCCAGCGTCAACCCGGGACAGGGATACGAGCAGTACTTC; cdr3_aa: CASVNPGQGYEQYF
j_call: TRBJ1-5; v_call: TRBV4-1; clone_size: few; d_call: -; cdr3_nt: TGCGCCAGCAGCCAAGGTTGGGACCCGGTCGTCAATCAGCCCCAGCATTTT; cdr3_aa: CASSQGWDPVVNQPQHF
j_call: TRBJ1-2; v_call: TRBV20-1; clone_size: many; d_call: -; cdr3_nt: TGCAGTGCCCGGGGCATGAGGGCCTATGGCTACACCTTC; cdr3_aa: CSARGMRAYGYTF
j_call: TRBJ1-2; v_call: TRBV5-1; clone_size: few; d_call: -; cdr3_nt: TGCGCCAGCAGCCGGTCACAGGGAAACTATGGCTACACCTTC; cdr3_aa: CASSRSQGNYGYTF
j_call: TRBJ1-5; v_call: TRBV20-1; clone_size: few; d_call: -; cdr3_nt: TGCAGTGCTAGAAGGCCCGGGTCCGGTCAGCCCCAGCATTTT; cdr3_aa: CSARRPGSGQPQHF
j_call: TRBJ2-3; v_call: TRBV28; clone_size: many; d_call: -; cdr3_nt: TGTGCCAGCAGCCCCGTGGACAGCGGACTGTTGGATACGCAGTATTTT; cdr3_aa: CASSPVDSGLLDTQYF
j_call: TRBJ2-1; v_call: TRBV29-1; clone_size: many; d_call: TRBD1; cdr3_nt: TGCAGCGGCTCGGGACAGGCGGCCAATGAGCAGTTCTTC; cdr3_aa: CSGSGQAANEQFF
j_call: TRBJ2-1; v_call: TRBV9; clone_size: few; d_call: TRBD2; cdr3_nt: TGTGCCAGCAGCGCTCCGGGACTAGACATCCGGAATGAGCAGTTCTTC; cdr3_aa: CASSAPGLDIRNEQFF
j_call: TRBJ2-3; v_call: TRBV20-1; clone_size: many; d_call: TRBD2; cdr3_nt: TGCAGTGCTAGAGATGAGGGACTAGCCTCAGATACGCAGTATTTT; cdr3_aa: CSARDEGLASDTQYF
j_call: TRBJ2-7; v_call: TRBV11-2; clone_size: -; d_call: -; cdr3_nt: TGTGCCAGCAGCCCCCGACGGGGGTTCTCCTACGAGCAGTACTTC; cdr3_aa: CASSPRRGFSYEQYF
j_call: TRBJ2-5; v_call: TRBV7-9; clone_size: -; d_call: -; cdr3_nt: TGTGCCAGCAGTTCAATCGACCGGACGGTCCAAGAGACCCAGTACTTC; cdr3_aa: CASSSIDRTVQETQYF
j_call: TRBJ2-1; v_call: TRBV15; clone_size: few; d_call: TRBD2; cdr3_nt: TGTGCCACCAGCCTTCGACTAGCGGGAGTTCTGAATGAGCAGTTCTTC; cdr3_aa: CATSLRLAGVLNEQFF
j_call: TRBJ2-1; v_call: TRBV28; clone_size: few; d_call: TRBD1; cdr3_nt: TGTGCCAGCAGTCAAGGGACAGGGGCCCCCTACAATGAGCAGTTCTTC; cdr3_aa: CASSQGTGAPYNEQFF
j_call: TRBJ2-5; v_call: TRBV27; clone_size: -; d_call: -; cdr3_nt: TGTGCCAGCAGTCCCGTTCGGAGGGGAGAGACCCAGTACTTC; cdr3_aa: CASSPVRRGETQYF
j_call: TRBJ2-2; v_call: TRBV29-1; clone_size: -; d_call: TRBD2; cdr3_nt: TGCAGCGTAACAGGCCCTAGCGGGAGGGCCGGGGAGCTGTTTTTT; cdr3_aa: CSVTGPSGRAGELFF
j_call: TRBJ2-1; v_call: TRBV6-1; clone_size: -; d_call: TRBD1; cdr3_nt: TGTGCCAGCACCCGGGACAGGGGTCATAATGAGCAGTTCTTC; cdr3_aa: CASTRDRGHNEQFF
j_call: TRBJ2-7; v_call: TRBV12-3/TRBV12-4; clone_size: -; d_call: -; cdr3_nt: TGTGCCAGCAGTCCCAACAGGAACGAGCAGTACTTC; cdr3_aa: CASSPNRNEQYF
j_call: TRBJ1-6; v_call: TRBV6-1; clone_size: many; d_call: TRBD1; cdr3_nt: TGTGCCAGCTCATCCCGGGACAGGGGGAATAATTCACCCCTCCACTTT; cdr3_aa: CASSSRDRGNNSPLHF
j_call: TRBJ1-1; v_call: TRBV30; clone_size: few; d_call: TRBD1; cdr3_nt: TGTGCCTGGGTCAGGGGGACGATCACTGAAGCTTTCTTT; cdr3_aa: CAWVRGTITEAFF
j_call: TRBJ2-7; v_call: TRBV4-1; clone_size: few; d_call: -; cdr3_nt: TGCGCCAGCAGCCAAGATTGGAACAGGGAGGGGTCCTACGAGCAGTACTTC; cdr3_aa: CASSQDWNREGSYEQYF
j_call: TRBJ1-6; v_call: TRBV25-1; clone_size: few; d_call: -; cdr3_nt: TGTGCCAGCAGTGAGAGACAAGATTCACCCCTCCACTTT; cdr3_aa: CASSERQDSPLHF
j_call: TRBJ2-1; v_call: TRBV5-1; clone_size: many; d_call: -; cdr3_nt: TGCGCCAGCAGCTTTGGGCAGGGGTACAATGAGCAGTTCTTC; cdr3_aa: CASSFGQGYNEQFF
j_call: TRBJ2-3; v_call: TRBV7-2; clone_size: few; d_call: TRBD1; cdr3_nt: TGTGCCAGCAGCTTAGGAGACAGGGAGCCGCAGTATTTT; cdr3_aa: CASSLGDREPQYF
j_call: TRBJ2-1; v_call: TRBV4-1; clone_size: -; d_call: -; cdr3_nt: TGCGCCAGCAGCCAGGGGGAACTATCCTGGGATGAGCAGTTCTTC; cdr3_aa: CASSQGELSWDEQFF
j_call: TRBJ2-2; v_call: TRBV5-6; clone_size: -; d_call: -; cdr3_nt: TGTGCCAGCAGCTTGCCGCTCAGGAACACCGGGGAGCTGTTTTTT; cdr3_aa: CASSLPLRNTGELFF
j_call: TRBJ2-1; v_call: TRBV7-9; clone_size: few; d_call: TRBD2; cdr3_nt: TGTGCCAGCAGCTACACTAGCGGGGGGGTAAATGAGCAGTTCTTC; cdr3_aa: CASSYTSGGVNEQFF
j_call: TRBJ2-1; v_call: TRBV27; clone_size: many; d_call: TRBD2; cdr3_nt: TGTGCCAGCAGCAGGACTAGCGGGGGGGACAGCTCCTACAATGAGCAGTTCTTC; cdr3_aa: CASSRTSGGDSSYNEQFF
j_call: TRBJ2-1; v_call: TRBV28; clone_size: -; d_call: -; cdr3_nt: TGTGCCAGCAGTTTGGGCCGATCTTACGTCTACAATGAGCAGTTCTTC; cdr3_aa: CASSLGRSYVYNEQFF
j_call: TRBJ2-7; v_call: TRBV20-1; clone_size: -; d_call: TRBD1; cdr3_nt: TGCAGTGCAGAAGGGGGCGCGGTGTCCTACGAGCAGTACTTC; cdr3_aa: CSAEGGAVSYEQYF
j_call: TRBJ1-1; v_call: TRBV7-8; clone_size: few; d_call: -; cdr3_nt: TGTGCCAGCAGCCCAAAACCCCAGAGAAACACTGAAGCTTTCTTT; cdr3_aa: CASSPKPQRNTEAFF
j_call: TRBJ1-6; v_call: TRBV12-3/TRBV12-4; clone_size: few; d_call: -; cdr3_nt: TGTGCCAGCAGTTTCGGGGGGGGCAATAATTCACCCCTCCACTTT; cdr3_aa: CASSFGGGNNSPLHF
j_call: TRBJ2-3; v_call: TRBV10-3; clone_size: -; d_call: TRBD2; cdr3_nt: TGTGCCATCAGACAGACTAGCGGGAGCGATACGCAGTATTTT; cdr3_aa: CAIRQTSGSDTQYF
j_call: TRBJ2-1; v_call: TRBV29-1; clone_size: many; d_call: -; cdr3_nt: TGCAGCGTTGAAGTAGGTAGGCGCAATGAGCAGTTCTTC; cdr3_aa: CSVEVGRRNEQFF
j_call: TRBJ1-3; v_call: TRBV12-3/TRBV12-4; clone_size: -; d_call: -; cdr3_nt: TGTGCCAGCAGCACAGGGTTTCTAGAAAACACCATATATTTT; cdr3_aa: CASSTGFLENTIYF
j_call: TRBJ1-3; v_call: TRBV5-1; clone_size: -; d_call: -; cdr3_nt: TGCGCCAGCAGCTTCAGGGTCAAATCTGGAAACACCATATATTTT; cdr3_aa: CASSFRVKSGNTIYF
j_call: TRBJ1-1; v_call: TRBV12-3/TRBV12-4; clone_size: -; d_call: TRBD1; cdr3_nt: TGTGCCAGCAGTTTGGGACAGGGGGCGGTGGAAGCTTTCTTT; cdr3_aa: CASSLGQGAVEAFF
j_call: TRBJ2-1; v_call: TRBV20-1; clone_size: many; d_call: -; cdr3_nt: TGCAGTGCTAGCTCAGGGGCTTTGAGGAATGAGCAGTTCTTC; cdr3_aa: CSASSGALRNEQFF
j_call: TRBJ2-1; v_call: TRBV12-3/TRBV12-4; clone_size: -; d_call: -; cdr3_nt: TGTGCCAGCAGCCTCACAAGCGATGAGCAGTTCTTC; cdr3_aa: CASSLTSDEQFF
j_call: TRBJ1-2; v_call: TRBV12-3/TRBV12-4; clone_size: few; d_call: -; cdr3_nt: TGTGCCAGTAGTACAGGAGGGAGCTACACCTTC; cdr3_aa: CASSTGGSYTF
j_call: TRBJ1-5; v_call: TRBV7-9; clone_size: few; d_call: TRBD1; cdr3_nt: TGTGCCAGCAGCTCTTACAGGGGGGAGGGCAATCAGCCCCAGCATTTT; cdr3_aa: CASSSYRGEGNQPQHF
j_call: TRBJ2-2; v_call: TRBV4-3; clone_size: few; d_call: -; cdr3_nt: TGCGCCAGTAACGGGGGTTACCTAAACACCGGGGAGCTGTTTTTT; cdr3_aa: CASNGGYLNTGELFF
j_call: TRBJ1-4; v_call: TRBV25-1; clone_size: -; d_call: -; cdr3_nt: TGTGCCAGCAGTGAACAGGGGTTTGGAAAACTGTTTTTT; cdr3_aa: CASSEQGFGKLFF